This TCR beta chain was captured in a study of cytomegalovirus exposure and HLA in healthy donors. At the time of sampling, donors were nominally healthy, though unrecorded immune exposures were likely. This clone showed up just once. CDR3 length: 14 residues. With V trimmed by 1 base and J by 1 base, 0 bases remained unmatched. CDR1 and CDR2 from the germline V gene are SGHNT and YYREEE (reference sequence). The study ran its PCR with 60 Vbeta and 13 Jbeta primers. Assay used: immunoSEQ multiplex PCR; TCRdb lists only in-frame clones, some missing. The sample lists more than 200,000 clones, under 70% seen once, with 2.6% in the top ten.

This TCR was sampled from a man between 40 and 49 years old in good health and CMV-seropositive. Source material: PBMCs. This chain uses TRBV5-4 with TRBJ2-3; the match to TRBD2 covers 7 bases. CDR3 protein: CASSLTSGTDTQYF. The CDR3 bases are TGTGCCAGCAGCTTGACTAGCGGCACAGATACGCAGTATTTT.